Below are 29 T cell receptor beta chains sequenced from a single sample in a study of response to subunit inactivated influenza vaccine. TCRdb re-derived calls from the RT-PCR reads in MiXCR, one entry per CDR3 protein. The sample records fewer than 550,000 distinct CDR3 sequences, approximately 24% being singletons. Sequencing was performed on CD4+ T cells sorted from PBMCs, taken more than 4 days after vaccination. These receptors were collected from a man in his fifties or sixties who received an inactivated influenza vaccine.

The rearrangement links TRBV4-2 to TRBJ2-1; 8 positions match TRBD2. This CDR3 has 15 amino acids. V lost 3 bases, J lost 8 bases, and 9 bases stayed unmatched. Germline CDR1 reads LGHNA; CDR2 reads YNFKEQ. CDR3 protein: CASSHRSRGGDEQFF. Here the CDR3 DNA reads TGTGCCAGCAGCCACAGAAGCCGGGGGGGGGATGAGCAGTTCTTC.

This sequence joins TRBV12-3 or TRBV12-4 and TRBJ1-2, with D maybe TRBD1 (5 bases). Trimming pared 2 bases from V and 4 bases from J, leaving 11 bases between. The CDR3 runs 14 residues. CDR3 residues: CASSLTGTSYGYTF. For the CDR3, the DNA is TGTGCCAGCAGTTTAACCGGGACTTCCTATGGCTACACCTTC.

This clonotype was seen more than once but under ten times. The J gene is TRBJ2-3, the V gene TRBV4-2, with TRBD1 matching 7 bases. V gave up 3 bases and J gave up 1 base; unmatched junction bases: 10. The CDR3 loop spans 17 amino acids. Germline V gives CDR1 LGHNA, CDR2 YNFKEQ. DNA of the CDR3: TGTGCCAGCAGCCAGCAACCCGGGACAGACGGCACAGATACGCAGTATTTT. Translation gives CASSQQPGTDGTDTQYF.

This clonotype was recorded a few times. The rearrangement links TRBV6-1 to TRBJ1-5; unclear D gene. Germline V lookup: CDR1 MNHNS, CDR2 SASEGT. V lost 8 bases, J lost 0 bases, and 14 bases lay in between. CDR3 length equals 15 residues. The CDR3 nucleotides are TGTGCCAGCCTTGGACTGCGCGATAGCAATCAGCCCCAGCATTTT. It translates to CASLGLRDSNQPQHF.

This rearrangement joins TRBV6-5 to TRBJ2-2, with D possibly being TRBD1 (6 bases). This CDR3 has 14 amino acids. Trimming left V 7 bases short and J 6 bases short, with 15 bases between. In germline, CDR1 is MNHEY, CDR2 SVGAGI. The CDR3 region is CASTLTGDAGELFF. In DNA, the CDR3 is TGTGCCAGCACTTTGACAGGCGACGCCGGGGAGCTGTTTTTT.

This clonotype occurred a few times. The J gene is TRBJ2-7, the V gene TRBV20-1, with D unclear. The CDR3 totals 12 residues. CDR1 is DFQATT, CDR2 SNEGSKA, per germline (reference sequence). V was cut by 3 bases and J by 1 base, with 7 bases left in between. In DNA form, the CDR3 reads TGCAGTGCTAGCGGAGATTCCTACGAGCAGTACTTC. This translates into CSASGDSYEQYF.

This rearrangement joins TRBV28 to TRBJ2-1; perhaps TRBD1 as D (5 bases). Trimming took 6 bases from V and 6 from J, leaving 12 bases between them. CDR1 is MDHEN and CDR2 is SYDVKM in the germline V gene. The CDR3 spans 13 residues. The CDR3 DNA follows: TGTGCCAGCAGCTGGGGCAGGAGCAATGAGCAGTTCTTC. The encoded protein is CASSWGRSNEQFF. Supplemented by reference TRBV28 and TRBJ2-1, the full variable domain reads DVKVTQSSRYLVKRTGEKVFLECVQDMDHENMFWYRQDPGLGLRLIYFSYDVKMKEKGDIPEGYSVSREKKERFSLILESASTNQTSMYLCASSWGRSNEQFFGPGTRLTVL.

This clonotype was counted only a few times. The rearrangement joins TRBV28 to TRBJ2-5, with TRBD1 identical over 8 bases. The trim removed 8 bases at V and 3 bases at J, leaving 5 bases unmatched. Per germline, CDR1 MDHEN and CDR2 SYDVKM. The CDR3 has 13 residues. Here the CDR3 reads CASRHRGEETQYF. CDR3 bases: TGTGCCAGCCGGCACAGGGGGGAAGAGACCCAGTACTTC.

This clonotype was recorded a few times. The rearrangement uses TRBV5-1 and TRBJ2-1; D is perhaps TRBD2 (5 bases). Trimming left V 1 base short and J 5 bases short, with 16 bases between. This CDR3 region has 16 residues. Germline V gene lookup returns CDR1 SGHRS and CDR2 YFSETQ. This chain's CDR3 is CASSLRTPITNNEQFF. The CDR3, as DNA: TGCGCCAGCAGCTTGAGGACTCCGATAACCAACAATGAGCAGTTCTTC.

The CDR3, as DNA: TGTGCCAGCAGCTTAGTAGGTGGCAGGGCCTCCTACAATGAGCAGTTCTTC. This encodes CASSLVGGRASYNEQFF. This chain connects TRBV7-2 to TRBJ2-1; perhaps TRBD1 as D (5 bases). V was trimmed by 1 base and J by 0 bases, leaving 13 bases between them. The CDR3 is 17 amino acids. CDR1 and CDR2 (germline): SGHTA, FQGNSA. Using reference TRBV7-2 and TRBJ2-1 for the parts outside the CDR3, the full variable domain is GAGVSQSPSNKVTEKGKDVELRCDPISGHTALYWYRQSLGQGLEFLIYFQGNSAPDKSGLPSDRFSAERTGGSVSTLTIQRTQQEDSAVYLCASSLVGGRASYNEQFFGPGTRLTVL.

Only a few counts were recorded for this clonotype. The chain joins TRBV5-1 to TRBJ2-3, with TRBD1 as a possible D gene (5 bases). Trimming cost V 0 bases and J 4 bases, with 15 bases left between them. CDR1 SGHRS and CDR2 YFSETQ come from the germline V gene. The length of the CDR3 is 16 residues. The CDR3 sequence is CASSLGQGGRADTQYF. In DNA form, the CDR3 reads TGCGCCAGCAGCTTGGGGCAGGGCGGACGGGCAGATACGCAGTATTTT.

This chain links TRBV2 with TRBJ2-1, with 7 nucleotides matching TRBD2. Trimming took 9 bases from V and 16 from J; bases not matched to a gene: 30. The germline V gene encodes CDR1 SNHLY and CDR2 FYNNEI. This CDR3 has 17 residues. The CDR3 nucleotides read TGTGCCAGTAGCGCTGTTGGGTTTAGCGGGCTAAACTTTCACCAATTCTTC. Translation gives CASSAVGFSGLNFHQFF.

This chain joins TRBV20-1 and TRBJ2-3; a possible D gene is TRBD1 (5 bases). V dropped 3 bases and J dropped 8 bases, with 12 bases sitting between them. The CDR3 length is 12 residues. Germline assignment: CDR1 DFQATT and CDR2 SNEGSKA (reference sequence). CDR3 nucleotides: TGCAGTGCTAGTACAGGACCAACTACGCAGTATTTT. This sequence encodes CSASTGPTTQYF.

There are a few counts of this clonotype. V and J are TRBV25-1 and TRBJ1-1; no definite D call. Germline CDR1 is MGHDK and CDR2 is SYGVNS. Trimming took 3 bases from V and 5 from J, leaving 16 bases between them. CDR3 length: 15 residues. This CDR3 reads CASSDHRVRGTEAFF. In nucleotides, the CDR3 is TGTGCCAGCAGTGACCATCGGGTCCGCGGAACTGAAGCTTTCTTT.

The chain joins TRBV7-9 to TRBJ2-5; D possibly corresponds to TRBD1 (6 bases). The CDR3 totals 14 residues. Trimming shortened V by 6 bases and J by 2 bases, and 13 bases separated the two germline ends. Germline CDR1 reads SEHNR; CDR2 reads FQNEAQ (reference sequence). CDR3 in amino acids: CASRPGTRQETQYF. The CDR3 region has the DNA TGTGCCAGCAGACCCGGGACAAGGCAAGAGACCCAGTACTTC.

The chain recombines TRBV5-1 with TRBJ2-2; TRBD1 matches 7 bases. J lost 1 base, V lost 4 bases, and 4 bases had no gene match. CDR1 and CDR2 from the germline V gene are SGHRS and YFSETQ. The CDR3 is 15 amino acids. The CDR3 DNA follows: TGCGCCAGCAGCATGCGACAGGGGAACACCGGGGAGCTGTTTTTT. As protein: CASSMRQGNTGELFF.

J is TRBJ2-7 and V is TRBV30; 7 bases agree with TRBD2. The CDR3 sequence is 11 residues long. The germline CDR1 and CDR2 sequences are GTSNPN and SVGIG (reference sequence). V shed 4 bases, J shed 6 bases, and the junction held 3 bases outside the gene matches. Here the CDR3 DNA reads TGTGCCTGGACCTCGGGGGGCGAGCAGTACTTC. It specifies CAWTSGGEQYF.

This clonotype has a handful of counts. The chain employs TRBV10-3 and TRBJ2-2, with 7 nucleotides matching TRBD1. Germline CDR1 is ENHRY and CDR2 is SYGVKD. This CDR3 contains 14 residues. V dropped 11 bases and J dropped 3; count of bases not matched to a gene: 9. The CDR3 sequence is CASTRDRDTGELFF. Written as DNA, the CDR3 is TGTGCCTCAACCCGGGACAGAGACACCGGGGAGCTGTTTTTT.

This chain links TRBV7-9 with TRBJ2-1; D is perhaps TRBD2 (6 bases). V lost 1 base, J lost 4 bases, and 11 bases lay in between. The length of the CDR3 is 15 residues. CDR1 SEHNR and CDR2 FQNEAQ come from the germline V gene (reference sequence). The CDR3 coding sequence is TGTGCCAGCAGCTTAGAGGGGACTTCTTACAATGAGCAGTTCTTC. Protein product: CASSLEGTSYNEQFF.

This clonotype was counted only a few times. The rearrangement links TRBV7-2 to TRBJ2-1; D is undetermined. The V and J ends lost 4 bases and 9 bases respectively, with 16 bases between them. The CDR3 has 14 residues. Germline CDR1 is SGHTA and CDR2 is FQGNSA. CDR3 bases: TGTGCCAGCAGCTCGATGACCCTGGACCCTGAGCAGTTCTTC. Its protein product is CASSSMTLDPEQFF.

The sample holds a few counts of this clonotype. Relative to the germline gene, one junction end is altered; a read error may explain this. This chain uses TRBV7-7 with TRBJ2-2; weak D call: TRBD1 (5 bases). This CDR3 region has 14 residues. Germline values: CDR1 SSHAT, CDR2 FNYEAQ (reference sequence). Written as DNA, the CDR3 is TGTGCTAGCAGCCGATCACAGGTCACCGGGGAGCTGTTTTTT. Its translation: CASSRSQVTGELFF.

This clonotype was counted a few times. The rearrangement uses TRBV18 and TRBJ1-2, with D possibly matching TRBD1 (6 bases). CDR1 KGHSH and CDR2 LQKENI come from the germline V gene. The V end lost 1 base, the J end lost 6 bases, and 9 bases lay between the germline ends. CDR3 length: 13 amino acids. The CDR3 bases are TGTGCCAGCTCACCACAGGGGGGCGATGGCTACACCTTC. Residues: CASSPQGGDGYTF.

The chain couples TRBV5-1 to TRBJ2-7, with 9 positions matching TRBD1. This CDR3 spans 16 amino acids. The V and J ends lost 0 bases and 6 bases, in that order; junction bases with no gene match: 10. Germline CDR1 reads SGHRS; CDR2 reads YFSETQ. The CDR3: CASSLAVPGQGREQYF. For the CDR3, the DNA is TGCGCCAGCAGCTTGGCCGTCCCGGGACAGGGTCGCGAGCAGTACTTC.

This clonotype was counted a few times. The V call is TRBV7-2, the J call TRBJ1-6; the D is unclear. There are 14 residues in the CDR3. V was shortened by 0 bases and J by 5 bases, with 5 bases between the two germline ends. Per germline, CDR1 SGHTA and CDR2 FQGNSA. The CDR3 reads CASSLALDNSPLHF. The CDR3 DNA reads TGTGCCAGCAGCTTAGCTCTAGATAATTCACCCCTCCACTTT.

The chain recombines TRBV9 with TRBJ2-5, with 11 positions matching TRBD2. CDR1 and CDR2 (germline): SGDLS, YYNGEE. The CDR3 length is 14 residues. V was pared by 3 bases and J by 4 bases, with 2 bases of the junction left unmatched. Here the CDR3 reads CASSAGLAGETQYF. In nucleotides, the CDR3 is TGTGCCAGCAGCGCCGGACTAGCGGGAGAGACCCAGTACTTC.

The chain couples TRBV10-3 to TRBJ2-5; 7 positions match TRBD2. The CDR3 extends over 16 amino acids. Germline assignment: CDR1 ENHRY and CDR2 SYGVKD. Unmatched junction bases numbered 8, after V lost 2 bases and J lost 2 bases. The CDR3 spells CAISEPPGLKQETQYF. CDR3 bases: TGTGCCATCAGTGAGCCTCCGGGACTAAAACAAGAGACCCAGTACTTC.

This clonotype was detected many times. The chain combines TRBV12-3 or TRBV12-4 with TRBJ2-3; D is possibly TRBD2 (6 bases). The ends were cut back, 3 bases at V and 0 bases at J, with 10 bases in the middle. The CDR3 sequence is 15 residues long. The CDR3 is CASSFLAASTDTQYF. In DNA, the CDR3 is TGTGCCAGCAGTTTCTTAGCGGCCAGCACAGATACGCAGTATTTT.

This clonotype was picked up many times. The chain couples TRBV6-4 to TRBJ2-1; 11 bases are shared with TRBD2. CDR3 length: 15 residues. V dropped 5 bases and J dropped 7; count of bases not matched to a gene: 7. Germline CDR1 MRHNA, CDR2 SNTAGT. The CDR3 nucleotides are TGTGCCAGCAGTCCACTAGCGGGAGAGGGAAATGAGCAGTTCTTC. Amino acid sequence: CASSPLAGEGNEQFF.

The chain employs TRBV14 and TRBJ2-2; TRBD2 matches 10 bases. In germline, CDR1 is SGHDN, CDR2 FVKESK. V trimming: 6 bases; J trimming: 5 bases; junction bases outside the gene matches: 9. This CDR3 region has 16 residues. CDR3 nucleotides: TGTGCCAGCAGAGGTCAGCGGGGGGGCCGTACCGGGGAGCTGTTTTTT. Amino acid sequence: CASRGQRGGRTGELFF. Full variable domain (remainder filled in from reference TRBV14 and TRBJ2-2): EAGVTQFPSHSVIEKGQTVTLRCDPISGHDNLYWYRRVMGKEIKFLLHFVKESKQDESGMPNNRFLAERTGGTYSTLKVQPAELEDSGVYFCASRGQRGGRTGELFFGEGSRLTVL.